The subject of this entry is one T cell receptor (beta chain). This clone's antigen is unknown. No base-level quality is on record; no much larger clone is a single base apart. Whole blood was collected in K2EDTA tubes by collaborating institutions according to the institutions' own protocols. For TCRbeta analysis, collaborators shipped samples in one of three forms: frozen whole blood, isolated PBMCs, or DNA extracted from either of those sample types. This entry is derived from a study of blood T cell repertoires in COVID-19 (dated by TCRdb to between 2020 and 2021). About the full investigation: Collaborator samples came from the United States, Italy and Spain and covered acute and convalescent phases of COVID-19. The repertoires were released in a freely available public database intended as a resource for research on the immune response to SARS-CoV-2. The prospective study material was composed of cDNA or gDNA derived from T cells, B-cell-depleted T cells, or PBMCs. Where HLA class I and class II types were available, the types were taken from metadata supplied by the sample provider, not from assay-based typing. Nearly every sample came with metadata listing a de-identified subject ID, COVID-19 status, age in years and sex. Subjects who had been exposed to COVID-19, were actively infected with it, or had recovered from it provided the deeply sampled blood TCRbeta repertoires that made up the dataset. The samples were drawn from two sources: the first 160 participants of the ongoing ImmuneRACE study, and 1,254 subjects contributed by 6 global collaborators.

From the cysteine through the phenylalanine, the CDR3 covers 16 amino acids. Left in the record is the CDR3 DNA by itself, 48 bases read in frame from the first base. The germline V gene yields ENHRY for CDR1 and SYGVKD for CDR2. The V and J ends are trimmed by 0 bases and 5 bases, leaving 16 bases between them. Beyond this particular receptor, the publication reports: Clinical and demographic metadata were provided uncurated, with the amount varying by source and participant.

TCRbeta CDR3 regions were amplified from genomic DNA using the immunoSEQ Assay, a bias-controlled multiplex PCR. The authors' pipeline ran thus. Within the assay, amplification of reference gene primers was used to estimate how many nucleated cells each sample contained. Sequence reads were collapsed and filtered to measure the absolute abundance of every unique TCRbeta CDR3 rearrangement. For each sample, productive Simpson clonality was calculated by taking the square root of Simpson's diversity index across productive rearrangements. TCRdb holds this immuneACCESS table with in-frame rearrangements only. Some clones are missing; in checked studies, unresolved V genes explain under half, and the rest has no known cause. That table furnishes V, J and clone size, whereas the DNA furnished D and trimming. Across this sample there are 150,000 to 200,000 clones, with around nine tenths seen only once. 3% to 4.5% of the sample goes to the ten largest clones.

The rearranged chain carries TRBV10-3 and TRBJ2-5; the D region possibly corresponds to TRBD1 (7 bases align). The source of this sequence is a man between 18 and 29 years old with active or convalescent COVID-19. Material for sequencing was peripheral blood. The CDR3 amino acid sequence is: CAISESGQGGAETQYF. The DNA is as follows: TGTGCCATCAGTGAGTCGGGCCAGGGGGGTGCGGAGACCCAGTACTTC.